This entry concerns a single T cell receptor beta chain. The CDR3 is made up of 18 amino acids. Germline loops: CDR1 MDHEN, CDR2 SYDVKM. V lost 4 bases, J lost 3 bases, and 12 bases stayed unmatched. The sample originates from a study of blood T cell repertoires in COVID-19. Across the whole study: The United States, Italy and Spain were the sources of the acute and convalescent COVID-19 samples. The analysed material was cDNA or gDNA that came from T cells, B-cell-depleted T cells, or PBMCs.

Original analysis: Estimated nucleated cell counts came from reference gene primer amplification. Assay used: immunoSEQ multiplex PCR; TCRdb lists only in-frame clones, some missing. V, J and clone size were drawn from that table, and D and trimming were deduced from the DNA. The sample holds more than 75,000 clones, around 84% seen once. The chain is built from TRBV28 and TRBJ2-1; 10 positions agree with TRBD1. This clonotype originated in a man in his fifties or sixties with acute or convalescent COVID-19. Sequencing was done on a sample of peripheral blood. CDR3 amino acids: CASSSPPGQGNLYNEQFF. The CDR3 region has the DNA TGTGCCAGCAGTTCACCACCGGGACAGGGGAACCTCTACAATGAGCAGTTCTTC.